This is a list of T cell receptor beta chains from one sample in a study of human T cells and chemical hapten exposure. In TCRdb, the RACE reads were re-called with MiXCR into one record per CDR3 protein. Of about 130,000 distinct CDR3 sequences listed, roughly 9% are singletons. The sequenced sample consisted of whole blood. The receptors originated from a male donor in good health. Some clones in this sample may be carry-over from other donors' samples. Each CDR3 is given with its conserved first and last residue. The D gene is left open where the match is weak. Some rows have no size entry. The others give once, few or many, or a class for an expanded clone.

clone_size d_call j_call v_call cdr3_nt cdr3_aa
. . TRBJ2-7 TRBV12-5 TGTGCTAGTGGTTTGGGGGTAGCGACCTACGAGCAGTACTTC CASGLGVATYEQYF
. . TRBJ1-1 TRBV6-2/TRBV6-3 TGTGCCAGCAGTTTCGACATGGAGAGGGGAAGATCCACTGAAGCTTTCTTT CASSFDMERGRSTEAFF
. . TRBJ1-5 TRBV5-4 TGTGCCAGCAGCATCTACGGGGAGCCCTATCAGCCCCAGCATTTT CASSIYGEPYQPQHF
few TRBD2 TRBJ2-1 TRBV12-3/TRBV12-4 TGTGCCAGCGGGGCCGGCAGGGGGCTTAGCGGGAGGGTGGGCAATGAGCAGTTCTTC CASGAGRGLSGRVGNEQFF
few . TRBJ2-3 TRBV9 TGTGCCAGCAGCATGGGGACTGGGTGGGATACGCAGTATTTT CASSMGTGWDTQYF
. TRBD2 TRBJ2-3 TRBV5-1 TGCGCCAGCAGCTTGGTAGCGGGGGATACGCAGTATTTT CASSLVAGDTQYF
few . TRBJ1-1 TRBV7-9 TGTGCCAGCAGCTTTGCCGCTGGAACAGGGAGGAACACTGAAGCTTTCTTT CASSFAAGTGRNTEAFF
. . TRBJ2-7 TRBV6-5 TGTGCCAGCAGTTCCGCAACTTACTACGAGCAGTACTTC CASSSATYYEQYF
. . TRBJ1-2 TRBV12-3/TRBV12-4 TGTGCCAGCAGTTCCCCCGAACAGGGTATCTATGGCTACACCTTC CASSSPEQGIYGYTF
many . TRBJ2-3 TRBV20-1 TGCAGTGCTAGAGATCTGGGGGGCCCTAGCACAGATACGCAGTATTTT CSARDLGGPSTDTQYF
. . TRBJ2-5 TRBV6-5 TGTGCCAGCAGCCGCACTACCCGAGAGACCCAGTACTTC CASSRTTRETQYF
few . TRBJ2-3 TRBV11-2 TGTGCCAGCAGCTTAGACAGGGCTAGCACAGATACGCAGTATTTT CASSLDRASTDTQYF